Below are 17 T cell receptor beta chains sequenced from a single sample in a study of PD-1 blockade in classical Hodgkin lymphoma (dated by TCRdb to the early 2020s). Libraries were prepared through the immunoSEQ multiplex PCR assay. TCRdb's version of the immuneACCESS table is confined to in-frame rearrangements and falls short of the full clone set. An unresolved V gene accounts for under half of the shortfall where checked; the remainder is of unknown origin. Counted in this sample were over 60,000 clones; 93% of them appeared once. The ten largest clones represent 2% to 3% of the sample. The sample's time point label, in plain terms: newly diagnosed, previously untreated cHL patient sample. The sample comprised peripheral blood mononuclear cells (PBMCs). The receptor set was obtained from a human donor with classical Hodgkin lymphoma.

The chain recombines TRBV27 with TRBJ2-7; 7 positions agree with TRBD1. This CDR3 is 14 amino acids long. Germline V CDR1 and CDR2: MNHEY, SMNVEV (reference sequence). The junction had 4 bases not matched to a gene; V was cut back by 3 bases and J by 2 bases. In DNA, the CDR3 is TGTGCCAGCAGTTTTGAAGGGGGCCCCTACGAGCAGTACTTC. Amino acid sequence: CASSFEGGPYEQYF.

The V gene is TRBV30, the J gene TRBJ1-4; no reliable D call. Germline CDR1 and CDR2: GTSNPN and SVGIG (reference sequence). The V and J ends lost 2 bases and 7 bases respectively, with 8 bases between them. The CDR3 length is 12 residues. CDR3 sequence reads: CAWSQEGEKLFF. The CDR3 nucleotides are TGTGCCTGGAGTCAGGAGGGTGAAAAACTGTTTTTT.

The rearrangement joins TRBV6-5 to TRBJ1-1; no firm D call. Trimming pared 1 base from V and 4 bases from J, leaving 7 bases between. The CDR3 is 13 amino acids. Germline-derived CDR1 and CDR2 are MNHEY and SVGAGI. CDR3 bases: TGTGCCAGCAGTTACTTGATCTCCACTGAAGCTTTCTTT. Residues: CASSYLISTEAFF.

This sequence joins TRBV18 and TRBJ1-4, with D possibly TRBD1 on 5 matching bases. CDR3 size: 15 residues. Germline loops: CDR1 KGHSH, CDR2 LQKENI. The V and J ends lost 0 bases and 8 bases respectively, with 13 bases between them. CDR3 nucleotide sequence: TGTGCCAGCTCACCACCGTCGTCGAGGGGAGAAAAACTGTTTTTT. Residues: CASSPPSSRGEKLFF.

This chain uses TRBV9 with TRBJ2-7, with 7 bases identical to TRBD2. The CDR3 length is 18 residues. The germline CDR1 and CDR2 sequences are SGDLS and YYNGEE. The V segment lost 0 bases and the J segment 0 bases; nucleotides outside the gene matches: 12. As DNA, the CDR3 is TGTGCCAGCAGCGTAGGGGTAGCGGGCCACACTACCTCCTACGAGCAGTACTTC. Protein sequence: CASSVGVAGHTTSYEQYF.

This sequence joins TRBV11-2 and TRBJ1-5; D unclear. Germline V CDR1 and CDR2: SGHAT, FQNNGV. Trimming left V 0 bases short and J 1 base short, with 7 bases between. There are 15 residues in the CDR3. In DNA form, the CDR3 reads TGTGCCAGCAGCTTAGATAGAGGGAGCAATCAGCCCCAGCATTTT. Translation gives CASSLDRGSNQPQHF.

CDR3 DNA: TGTGCCAGCAGCGATACAGGAGGGGGGGGCACTGAAGCTTTCTTT. This sequence encodes CASSDTGGGGTEAFF. This chain joins TRBV6-5 and TRBJ1-1; D may be TRBD1 (6 bases). The germline CDR1 and CDR2 sequences are MNHEY and SVGAGI. The V gene lost 6 bases and the J gene lost 4 bases, with 18 bases spanning the gap. The CDR3 contains 15 residues.

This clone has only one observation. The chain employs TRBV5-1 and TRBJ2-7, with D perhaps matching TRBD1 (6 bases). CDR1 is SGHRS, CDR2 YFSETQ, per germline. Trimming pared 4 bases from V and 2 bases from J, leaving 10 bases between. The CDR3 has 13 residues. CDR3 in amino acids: CASSLTGTYEQYF. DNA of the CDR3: TGCGCCAGCAGCCTGACAGGTACCTACGAGCAGTACTTC.

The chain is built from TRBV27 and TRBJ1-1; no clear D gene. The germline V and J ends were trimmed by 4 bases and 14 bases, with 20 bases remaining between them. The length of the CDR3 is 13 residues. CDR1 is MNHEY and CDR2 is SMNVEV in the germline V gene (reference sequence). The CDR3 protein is CASSSTGPQSTFF. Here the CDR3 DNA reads TGTGCCAGCAGTTCAACCGGGCCACAGAGTACGTTCTTT.

The CDR3 loop reads CAWSGRGDTIYF. The CDR3 DNA reads TGTGCCTGGAGTGGGAGGGGGGACACCATATATTTT. The chain uses TRBV30 and TRBJ1-3; the D gene is possibly TRBD1 (6 bases). Germline V lookup: CDR1 GTSNPN, CDR2 SVGIG (reference sequence). This CDR3 contains 12 residues. Trimming removed 1 base at V and 8 bases at J, with 9 bases between. Full variable domain (remainder filled in from reference TRBV30 and TRBJ1-3): SQTIHQWPATLVQPVGSPLSLECTVEGTSNPNLYWYRQAAGRGLQLLFYSVGIGQISSEVPQNLSASRPQDRQFILSSKKLLLSDSGFYLCAWSGRGDTIYFGEGSWLTVV.

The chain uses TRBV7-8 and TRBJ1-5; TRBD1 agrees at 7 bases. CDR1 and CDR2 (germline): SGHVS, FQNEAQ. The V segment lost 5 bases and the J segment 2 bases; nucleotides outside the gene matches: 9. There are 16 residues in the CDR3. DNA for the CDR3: TGTGCCAGCAGCCATTCCAGGGGGAGTGGCAATCAGCCCCAGCATTTT. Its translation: CASSHSRGSGNQPQHF.

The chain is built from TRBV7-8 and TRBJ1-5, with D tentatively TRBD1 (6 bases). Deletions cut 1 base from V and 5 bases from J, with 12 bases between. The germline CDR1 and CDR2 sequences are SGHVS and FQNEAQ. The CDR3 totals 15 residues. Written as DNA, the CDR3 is TGTGCCAGCAGCTTAGTATCAGGGGAGGATCAGCCCCAGCATTTT. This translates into CASSLVSGEDQPQHF.

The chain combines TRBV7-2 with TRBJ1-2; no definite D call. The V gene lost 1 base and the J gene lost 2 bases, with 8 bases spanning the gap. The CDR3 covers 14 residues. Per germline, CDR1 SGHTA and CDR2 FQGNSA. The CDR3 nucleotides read TGTGCCAGCAGCTTAGAGGGTCAGAACTATGGCTACACCTTC. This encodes CASSLEGQNYGYTF.

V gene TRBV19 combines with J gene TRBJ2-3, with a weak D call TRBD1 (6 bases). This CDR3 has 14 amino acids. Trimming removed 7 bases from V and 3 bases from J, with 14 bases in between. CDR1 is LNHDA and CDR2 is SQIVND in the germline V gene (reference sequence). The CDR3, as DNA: TGTGCCAGTAATGGGGGCAGGGAGACAGATACGCAGTATTTT. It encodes CASNGGRETDTQYF. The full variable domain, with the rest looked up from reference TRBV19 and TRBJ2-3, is DGGITQSPKYLFRKEGQNVTLSCEQNLNHDAMYWYRQDPGQGLRLIYYSQIVNDFQKGDIAEGYSVSREKKESFPLTVTSAQKNPTAFYLCASNGGRETDTQYFGPGTRLTVL.

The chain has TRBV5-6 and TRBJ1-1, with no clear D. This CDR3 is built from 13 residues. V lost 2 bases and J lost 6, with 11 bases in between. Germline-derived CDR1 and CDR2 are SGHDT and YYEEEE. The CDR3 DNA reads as TGTGCCAGCAGCTTTCGGGCAGGCTCTGAAGCTTTCTTT. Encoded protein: CASSFRAGSEAFF.

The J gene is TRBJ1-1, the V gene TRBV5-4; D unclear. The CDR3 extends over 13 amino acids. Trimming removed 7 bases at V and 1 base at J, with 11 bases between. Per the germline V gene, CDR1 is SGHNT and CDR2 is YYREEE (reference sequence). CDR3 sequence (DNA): TGTGCCAGCCAGGACCGCCGGAACACTGAAGCTTTCTTT. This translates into CASQDRRNTEAFF. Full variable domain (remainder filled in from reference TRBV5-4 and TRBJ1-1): ETGVTQSPTHLIKTRGQQVTLRCSSQSGHNTVSWYQQALGQGPQFIFQYYREEENGRGNFPPRFSGLQFPNYSSELNVNALELDDSALYLCASQDRRNTEAFFGQGTRLTVV.

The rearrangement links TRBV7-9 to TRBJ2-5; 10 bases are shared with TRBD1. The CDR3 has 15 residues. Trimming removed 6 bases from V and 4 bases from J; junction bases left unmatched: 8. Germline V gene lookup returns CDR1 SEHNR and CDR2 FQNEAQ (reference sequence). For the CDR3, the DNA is TGTGCCAGCAGTCGGGACAGGGGAGTTCTAGAGACCCAGTACTTC. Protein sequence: CASSRDRGVLETQYF.